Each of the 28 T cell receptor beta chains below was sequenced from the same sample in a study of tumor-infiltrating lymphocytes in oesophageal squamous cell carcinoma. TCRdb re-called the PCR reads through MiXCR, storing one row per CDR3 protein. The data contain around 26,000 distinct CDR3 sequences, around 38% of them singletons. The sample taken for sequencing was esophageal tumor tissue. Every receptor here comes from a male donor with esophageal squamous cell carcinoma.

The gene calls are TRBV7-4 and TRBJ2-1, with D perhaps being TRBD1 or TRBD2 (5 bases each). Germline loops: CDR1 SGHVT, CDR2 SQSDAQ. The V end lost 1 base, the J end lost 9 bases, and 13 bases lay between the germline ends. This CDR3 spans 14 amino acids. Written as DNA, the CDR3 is TGTGCCAGCAGCTTAGGTTACGGGGCAGGTGAGCAGTTCTTC. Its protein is CASSLGYGAGEQFF.

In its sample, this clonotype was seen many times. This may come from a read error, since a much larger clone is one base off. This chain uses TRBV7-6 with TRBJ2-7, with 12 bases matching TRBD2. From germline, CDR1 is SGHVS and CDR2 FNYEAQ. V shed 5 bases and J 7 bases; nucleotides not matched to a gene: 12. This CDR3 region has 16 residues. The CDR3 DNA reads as TGTGCCAGCAGCCCCCGGACTAGCGGGGACTACAATGAGCAGTACTTC. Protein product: CASSPRTSGDYNEQYF.

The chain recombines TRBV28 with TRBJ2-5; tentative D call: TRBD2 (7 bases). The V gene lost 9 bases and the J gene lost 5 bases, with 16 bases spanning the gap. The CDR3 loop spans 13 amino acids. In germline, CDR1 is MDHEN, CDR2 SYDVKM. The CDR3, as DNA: TGTGCCAGAGGGGGGGGGGGTTGGGAGACCCAGTACTTC. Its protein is CARGGGGWETQYF.

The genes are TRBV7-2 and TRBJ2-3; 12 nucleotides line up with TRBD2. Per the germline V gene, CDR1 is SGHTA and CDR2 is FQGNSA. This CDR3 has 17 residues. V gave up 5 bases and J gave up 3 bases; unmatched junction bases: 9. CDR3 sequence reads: CASSLGTSGRKTDTQYF. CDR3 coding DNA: TGTGCCAGCAGCCTCGGGACTAGCGGGCGGAAGACAGATACGCAGTATTTT. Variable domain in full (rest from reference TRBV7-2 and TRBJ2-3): GAGVSQSPSNKVTEKGKDVELRCDPISGHTALYWYRQSLGQGLEFLIYFQGNSAPDKSGLPSDRFSAERTGGSVSTLTIQRTQQEDSAVYLCASSLGTSGRKTDTQYFGPGTRLTVL.

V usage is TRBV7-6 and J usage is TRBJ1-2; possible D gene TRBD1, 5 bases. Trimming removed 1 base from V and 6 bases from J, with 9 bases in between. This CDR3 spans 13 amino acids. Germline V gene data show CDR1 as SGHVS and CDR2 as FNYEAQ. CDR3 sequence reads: CASSLGPGDGYTF. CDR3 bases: TGTGCCAGCAGCTTAGGACCGGGGGATGGCTACACCTTC.

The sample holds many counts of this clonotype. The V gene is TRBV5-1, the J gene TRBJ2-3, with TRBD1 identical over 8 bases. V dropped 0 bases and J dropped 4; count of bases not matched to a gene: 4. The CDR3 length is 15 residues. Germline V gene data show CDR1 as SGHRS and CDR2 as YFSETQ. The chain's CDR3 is CASSLGDRTSDTQYF. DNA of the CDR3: TGCGCCAGCAGCTTGGGGGACAGGACCTCAGATACGCAGTATTTT.

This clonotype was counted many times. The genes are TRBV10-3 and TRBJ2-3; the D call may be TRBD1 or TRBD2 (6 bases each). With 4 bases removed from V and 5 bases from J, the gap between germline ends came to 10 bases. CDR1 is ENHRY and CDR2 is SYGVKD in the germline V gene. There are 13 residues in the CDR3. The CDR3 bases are TGTGCCATCAGTGCAGGGGAGGAAGATACGCAGTATTTT. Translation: CAISAGEEDTQYF.

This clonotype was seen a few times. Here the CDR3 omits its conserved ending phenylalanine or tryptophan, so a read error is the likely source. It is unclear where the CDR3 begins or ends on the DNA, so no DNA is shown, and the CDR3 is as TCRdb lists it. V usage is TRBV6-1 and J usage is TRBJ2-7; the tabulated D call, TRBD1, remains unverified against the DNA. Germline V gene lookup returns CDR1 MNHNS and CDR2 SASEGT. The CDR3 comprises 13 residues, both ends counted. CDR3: CASRQGWGYTFGS.

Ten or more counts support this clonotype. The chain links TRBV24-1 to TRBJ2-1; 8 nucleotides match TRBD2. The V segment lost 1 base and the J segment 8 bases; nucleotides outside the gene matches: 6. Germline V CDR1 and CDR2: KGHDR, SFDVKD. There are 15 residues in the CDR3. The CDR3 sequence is CATSDFGTSLDEQFF. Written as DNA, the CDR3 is TGTGCCACCAGTGATTTTGGGACTAGTTTGGATGAGCAGTTCTTC.

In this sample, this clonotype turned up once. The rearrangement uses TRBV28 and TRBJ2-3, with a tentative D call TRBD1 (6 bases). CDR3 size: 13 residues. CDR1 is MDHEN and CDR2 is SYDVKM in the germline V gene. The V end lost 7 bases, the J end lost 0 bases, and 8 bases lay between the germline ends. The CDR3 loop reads CASTQGSTDTQYF. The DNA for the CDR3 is TGTGCCAGCACCCAGGGGAGCACAGATACGCAGTATTTT.

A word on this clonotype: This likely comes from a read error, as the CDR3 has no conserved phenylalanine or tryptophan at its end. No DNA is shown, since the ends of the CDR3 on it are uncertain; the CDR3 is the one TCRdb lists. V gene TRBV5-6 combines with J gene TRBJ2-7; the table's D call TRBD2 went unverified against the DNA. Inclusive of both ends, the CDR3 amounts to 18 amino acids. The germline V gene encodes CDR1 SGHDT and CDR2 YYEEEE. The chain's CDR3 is CASSLELGGANYGYTFGS.

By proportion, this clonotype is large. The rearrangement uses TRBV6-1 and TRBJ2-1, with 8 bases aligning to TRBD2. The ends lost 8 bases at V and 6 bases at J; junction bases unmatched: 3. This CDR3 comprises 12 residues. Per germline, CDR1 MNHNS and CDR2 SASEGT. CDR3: CASWTSRNEQFF. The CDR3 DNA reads TGTGCCAGCTGGACTAGCCGCAATGAGCAGTTCTTC.

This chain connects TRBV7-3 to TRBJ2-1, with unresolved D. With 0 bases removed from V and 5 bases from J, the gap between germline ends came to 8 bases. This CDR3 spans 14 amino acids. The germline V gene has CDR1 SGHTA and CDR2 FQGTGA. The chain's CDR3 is CASSLTTGHNEQFF. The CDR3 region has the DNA TGTGCCAGCAGCTTAACCACCGGACACAATGAGCAGTTCTTC.

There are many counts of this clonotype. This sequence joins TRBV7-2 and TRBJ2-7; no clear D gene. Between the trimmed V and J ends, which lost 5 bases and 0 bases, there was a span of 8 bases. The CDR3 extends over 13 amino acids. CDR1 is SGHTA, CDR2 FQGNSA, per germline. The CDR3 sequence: CASSLASSYEQYF. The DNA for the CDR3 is TGTGCCAGCAGCCTGGCAAGCTCCTACGAGCAGTACTTC.

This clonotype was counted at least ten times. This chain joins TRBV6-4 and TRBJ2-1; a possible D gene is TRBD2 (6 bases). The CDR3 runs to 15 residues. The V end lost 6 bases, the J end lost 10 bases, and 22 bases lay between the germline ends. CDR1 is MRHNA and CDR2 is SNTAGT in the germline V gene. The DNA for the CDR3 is TGTGCCAGCAGCGAGGAGATGGGGGGATTAGAAGAGCAGTTCTTC. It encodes CASSEEMGGLEEQFF.

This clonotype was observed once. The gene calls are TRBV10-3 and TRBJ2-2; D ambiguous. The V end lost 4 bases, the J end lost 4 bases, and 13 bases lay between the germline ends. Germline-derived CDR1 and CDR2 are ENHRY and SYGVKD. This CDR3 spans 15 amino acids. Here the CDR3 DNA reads TGTGCCATCAGTGGGCAACCCGGACCCACCGGGGAGCTGTTTTTT. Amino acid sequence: CAISGQPGPTGELFF.

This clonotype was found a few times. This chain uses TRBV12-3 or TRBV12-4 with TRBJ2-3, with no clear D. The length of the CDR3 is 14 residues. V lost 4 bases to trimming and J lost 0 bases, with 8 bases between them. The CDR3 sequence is CASSWALSTDTQYF. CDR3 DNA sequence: TGTGCCAGCAGTTGGGCACTCAGCACAGATACGCAGTATTTT.

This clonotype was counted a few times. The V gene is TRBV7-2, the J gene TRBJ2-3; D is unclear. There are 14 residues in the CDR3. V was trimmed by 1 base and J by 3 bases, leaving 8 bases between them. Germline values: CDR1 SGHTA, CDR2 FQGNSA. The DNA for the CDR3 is TGTGCCAGCAGCTTAGAGGCTGTGACAGATACGCAGTATTTT. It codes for CASSLEAVTDTQYF.

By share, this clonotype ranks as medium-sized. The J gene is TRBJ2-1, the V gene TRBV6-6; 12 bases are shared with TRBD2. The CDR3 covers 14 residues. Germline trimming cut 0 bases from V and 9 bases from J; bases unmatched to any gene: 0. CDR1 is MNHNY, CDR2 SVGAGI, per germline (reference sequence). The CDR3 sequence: CASSYSTSGSEQFF. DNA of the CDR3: TGTGCCAGCAGTTACTCGACTAGCGGGAGTGAGCAGTTCTTC.

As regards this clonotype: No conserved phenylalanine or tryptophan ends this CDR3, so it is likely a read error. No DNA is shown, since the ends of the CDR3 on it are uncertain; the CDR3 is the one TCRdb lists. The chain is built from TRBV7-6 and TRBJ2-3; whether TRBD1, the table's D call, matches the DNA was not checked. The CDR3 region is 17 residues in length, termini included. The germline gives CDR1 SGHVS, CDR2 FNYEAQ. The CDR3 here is CASSSAGADQETQYFGP.

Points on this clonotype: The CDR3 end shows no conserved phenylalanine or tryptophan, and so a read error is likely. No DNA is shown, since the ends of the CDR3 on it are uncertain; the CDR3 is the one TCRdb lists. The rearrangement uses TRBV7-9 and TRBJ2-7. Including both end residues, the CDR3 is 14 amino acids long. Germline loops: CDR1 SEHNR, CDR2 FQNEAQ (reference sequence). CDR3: CATFGVPYGYTFGS.

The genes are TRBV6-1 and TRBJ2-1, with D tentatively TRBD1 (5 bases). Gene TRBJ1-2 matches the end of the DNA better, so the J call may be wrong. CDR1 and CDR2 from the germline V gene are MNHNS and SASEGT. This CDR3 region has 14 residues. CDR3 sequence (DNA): TGTGCCAGCAGTCCAGGGCGCGGTCTGGATGGCTACACCTTC. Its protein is CASSPGRGLDGYTF.

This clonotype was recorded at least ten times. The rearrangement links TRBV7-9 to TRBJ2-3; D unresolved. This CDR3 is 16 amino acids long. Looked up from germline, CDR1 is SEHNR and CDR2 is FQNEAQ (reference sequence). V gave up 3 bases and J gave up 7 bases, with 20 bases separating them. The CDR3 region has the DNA TGTGCCAGCAGCTTTGCCGGCCCCTCAGTCGATAATACGCAGTATTTT. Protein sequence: CASSFAGPSVDNTQYF.

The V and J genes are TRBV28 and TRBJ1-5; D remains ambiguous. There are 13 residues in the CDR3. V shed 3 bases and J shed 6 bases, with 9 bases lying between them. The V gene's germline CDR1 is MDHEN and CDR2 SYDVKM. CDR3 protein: CASSLVISQPQHF. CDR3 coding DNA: TGTGCCAGCAGTTTGGTGATCTCTCAGCCCCAGCATTTT.

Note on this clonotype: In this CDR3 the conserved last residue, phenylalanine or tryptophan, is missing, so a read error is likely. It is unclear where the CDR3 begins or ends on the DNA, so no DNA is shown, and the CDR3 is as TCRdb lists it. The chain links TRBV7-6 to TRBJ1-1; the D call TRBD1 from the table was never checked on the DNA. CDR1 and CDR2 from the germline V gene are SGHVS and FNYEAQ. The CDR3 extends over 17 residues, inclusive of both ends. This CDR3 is CASSLGGGAPTSSTSGQ.

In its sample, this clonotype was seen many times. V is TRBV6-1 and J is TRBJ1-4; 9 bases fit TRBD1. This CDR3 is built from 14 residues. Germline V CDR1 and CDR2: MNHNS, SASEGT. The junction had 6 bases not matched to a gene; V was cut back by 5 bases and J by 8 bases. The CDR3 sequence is CASSLQGADEKLFF. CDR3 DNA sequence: TGTGCCAGCAGTTTACAGGGGGCGGACGAAAAACTGTTTTTT.

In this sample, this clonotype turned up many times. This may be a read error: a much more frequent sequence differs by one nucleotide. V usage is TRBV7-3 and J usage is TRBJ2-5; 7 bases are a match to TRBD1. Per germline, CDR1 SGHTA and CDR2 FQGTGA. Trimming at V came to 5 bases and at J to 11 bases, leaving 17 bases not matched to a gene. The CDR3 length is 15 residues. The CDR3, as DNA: TGTGCCAGCAGCCCGGACAGGACGGCCTACAATGAGCAGTACTTC. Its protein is CASSPDRTAYNEQYF.

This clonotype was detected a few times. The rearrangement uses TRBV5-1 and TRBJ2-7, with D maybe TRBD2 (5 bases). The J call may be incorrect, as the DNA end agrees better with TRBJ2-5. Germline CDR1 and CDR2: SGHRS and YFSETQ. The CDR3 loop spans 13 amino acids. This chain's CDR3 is CASSEAPGETQYF. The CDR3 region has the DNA TGCGCCAGCTCCGAAGCCCCGGGGGAGACCCAGTACTTC.